This record covers a single TCR beta chain. The sample comes from a study of cytomegalovirus exposure and HLA in healthy donors. The CDR3 covers 14 residues. The germline CDR1 and CDR2 sequences are SGHAT and FQDESV (reference sequence). V lost 3 bases, J lost 6 bases, and 14 bases lay in between. PCR employed 60 Vbeta and 13 Jbeta primers. Clones were read by immunoSEQ multiplex PCR, and TCRdb kept only the in-frame ones, dropping some. Of about 140,000 clones listed, just under 80% were seen once; the top ten hold about 4.9%. The rearrangement joins TRBV11-1 to TRBJ1-1; a weak D match, TRBD1 (5 bases). The sequencing sample was made of PBMCs. The clonotype comes from a man aged 30-40 years in good health. The CDR3 reads CASSFIGRVPEAFF. The DNA for the CDR3 is TGTGCCAGCAGCTTTATCGGCAGGGTGCCTGAAGCTTTCTTT.